The next 5 T cell receptor beta chains were all read from a single sample in a study of blood T cell repertoires in COVID-19. Clones were sequenced by immunoSEQ multiplex PCR, and TCRdb holds only the in-frame ones, with some missing. Of tens of thousands of clones in the sample, about 82% were seen once. Sample: peripheral blood. These receptor sequences come from a human donor in a cohort sampled during active COVID-19.

This chain connects TRBV2 to TRBJ1-3; tentative D call: TRBD1 (5 bases). Germline lookup yields CDR1 SNHLY and CDR2 FYNNEI. CDR3 size: 14 residues. Trimming took 8 bases from V and 2 from J, leaving 13 bases between them. This chain's CDR3 is CASRRELAGNTIYF. The CDR3 DNA is TGTGCCAGCCGCAGGGAACTTGCTGGAAACACCATATATTTT.

This clone showed up just once. The gene calls are TRBV19 and TRBJ1-1, with D possibly being TRBD1 (6 bases). This CDR3 has 15 residues. CDR1 is LNHDA and CDR2 is SQIVND in the germline V gene (reference sequence). V was cut by 1 base and J by 4 bases, with 13 bases left in between. The CDR3 DNA reads TGTGCCAGTAGTATAGGCTTAACAGGGAGCACTGAAGCTTTCTTT. The encoded protein is CASSIGLTGSTEAFF.

The rearrangement joins TRBV7-6 to TRBJ2-1; 7 nucleotides match TRBD2. From germline, CDR1 is SGHVS and CDR2 FNYEAQ. The ends lost 8 bases at V and 4 bases at J; junction bases unmatched: 8. This CDR3 is built from 14 residues. CDR3 sequence: CASHPGTTYNEQFF. In DNA form, the CDR3 reads TGTGCCAGCCACCCCGGGACTACATACAATGAGCAGTTCTTC. The full variable domain, its missing parts supplied by reference TRBV7-6 and TRBJ2-1, is GAGVSQSPRYKVTKRGQDVALRCDPISGHVSLYWYRQALGQGPEFLTYFNYEAQQDKSGLPNDRFSAERPEGSISTLTIQRTEQRDSAMYRCASHPGTTYNEQFFGPGTRLTVL.

CDR3 sequence (DNA): TGTGCCAGCAGCGTAGCGGGGGGATACACCGGGGAGCTGTTTTTT. It yields the protein CASSVAGGYTGELFF. J is TRBJ2-2 and V is TRBV5-8; 10 positions match TRBD2. Germline V gene data show CDR1 as SGHTS and CDR2 as YDEGEE. After removal of 4 bases from V and 3 bases from J, the junction contained 3 bases not matched to a gene. The CDR3 has 15 residues.

The chain carries TRBV5-4 and TRBJ1-2; D is perhaps TRBD1 (5 bases). The V gene's germline CDR1 is SGHNT and CDR2 YYREEE (reference sequence). CDR3 length equals 13 residues. The V gene lost 1 base and the J gene lost 8 bases, with 12 bases spanning the gap. CDR3 in DNA: TGTGCCAGCAGCTTGAAAGGGGCCGGGGGCTACACCTTC. Its protein product is CASSLKGAGGYTF. The complete variable domain, with remaining parts taken from reference TRBV5-4 and TRBJ1-2, reads ETGVTQSPTHLIKTRGQQVTLRCSSQSGHNTVSWYQQALGQGPQFIFQYYREEENGRGNFPPRFSGLQFPNYSSELNVNALELDDSALYLCASSLKGAGGYTFGSGTRLTVV.